Presented here are 28 T cell receptor beta chains from one specimen sequenced in a study of blood T cell repertoires in COVID-19. Sequenced by immunoSEQ multiplex PCR; TCRdb stores in-frame clones only, minus some. Of roughly 180,000 clones in the sample, roughly 87% were seen once. Sequencing input: PBMCs or T cells enriched from blood (not recorded which). The receptors derive from a man aged 45-60 years who had recovered from COVID-19.

A note on this clone: Compared with germline, one end of the junction differs, possibly owing to a read error. The CDR3 loop is CASSLSSSGPRDF. Here the CDR3 DNA reads TGTGCCAGCAGCTTGTCTTCTAGCGGCCCGAGGGACTTC. The V and J genes are TRBV5-8 and TRBJ2-5, with TRBD2 matching 7 bases. The CDR3 length is 13 residues. The germline CDR1 and CDR2 sequences are SGHTS and YDEGEE.

The J gene is TRBJ1-2, the V gene TRBV16; no clear D gene. Per germline, CDR1 KGHSY and CDR2 FQNENV. Trimming shortened V by 0 bases and J by 8 bases, and 19 bases separated the two germline ends. The CDR3 contains 16 residues. DNA for the CDR3: TGTGCCAGCAGCCAATCCCGGAGGGCCCCGATAGGGGGCTACACCTTC. This encodes CASSQSRRAPIGGYTF. Full variable domain (remainder filled in from reference TRBV16 and TRBJ1-2): GEEVAQTPKHLVRGEGQKAKLYCAPIKGHSYVFWYQQVLKNEFKFLISFQNENVFDETGMPKERFSAKCLPNSPCSLEIQATKLEDSAVYFCASSQSRRAPIGGYTFGSGTRLTVV.

This clone showed up just once. This rearrangement joins TRBV7-6 to TRBJ2-3; 11 bases line up with TRBD2. Trimming removed 1 base from V and 0 bases from J; junction bases left unmatched: 9. Looked up from germline, CDR1 is SGHVS and CDR2 is FNYEAQ. The CDR3 spans 19 residues. The CDR3 spells CASSLVLTGTSGSTDTQYF. In DNA form, the CDR3 reads TGTGCCAGCAGCTTAGTGCTGACAGGGACTAGCGGTAGCACAGATACGCAGTATTTT.

The V and J genes are TRBV2 and TRBJ1-2; D uncertain. V lost 7 bases to trimming and J lost 1 base, with 13 bases between them. The CDR3 consists of 14 residues. Germline V lookup: CDR1 SNHLY, CDR2 FYNNEI. The CDR3 region is CASIQAAFNYGYTF. The CDR3 DNA reads TGTGCCAGCATCCAGGCAGCCTTTAACTATGGCTACACCTTC.

This clone was recorded a few times. The V gene is TRBV19, the J gene TRBJ1-2; D is unclear. Trimming took 1 base from V and 4 from J, leaving 16 bases between them. From germline, CDR1 is LNHDA and CDR2 SQIVND (reference sequence). The length of the CDR3 is 16 residues. In nucleotides, the CDR3 is TGTGCCAGTAGTATAGCTTTCGTCCCTCGGGGCTATGGCTACACCTTC. Translating it yields CASSIAFVPRGYGYTF.

V is TRBV11-3 and J is TRBJ1-4; D not certain. CDR1 SGHNT and CDR2 YENEEA come from the germline V gene. Deletions cut 5 bases from V and 0 bases from J, with 13 bases between. The CDR3 is 16 amino acids. CDR3 in DNA: TGTGCCAGCAGCAATCGACCGGACTCAACTAATGAAAAACTGTTTTTT. It encodes CASSNRPDSTNEKLFF. The full variable domain, its missing parts supplied by reference TRBV11-3 and TRBJ1-4, is EAGVVQSPRYKIIEKKQPVAFWCNPISGHNTLYWYLQNLGQGPELLIRYENEEAVDDSQLPKDRFSAERLKGVDSTLKIQPAELGDSAVYLCASSNRPDSTNEKLFFGSGTQLSVL.

The rearrangement links TRBV4-1 to TRBJ1-2; the D gene is possibly TRBD1 (5 bases). The V gene lost 0 bases and the J gene lost 4 bases, with 9 bases spanning the gap. The CDR3 is 14 residues long. Germline lookup yields CDR1 MGHRA and CDR2 YSYEKL. CDR3 sequence: CASSQEFRGYGYTF. The CDR3 bases are TGCGCCAGCAGCCAAGAATTTAGGGGCTATGGCTACACCTTC.

This chain links TRBV10-1 with TRBJ2-7, with 7 bases identical to TRBD1. This CDR3 region has 14 residues. CDR1 and CDR2 (germline): WNHNN, SYGVQD (reference sequence). Germline trimming cut 6 bases from V and 0 bases from J; bases unmatched to any gene: 5. The CDR3 is CASSRDSASYEQYF. DNA for the CDR3: TGCGCCAGCAGCCGGGACAGCGCCTCCTACGAGCAGTACTTC.

The chain recombines TRBV7-9 with TRBJ1-2; tentatively, D is TRBD1 (6 bases). Germline values: CDR1 SEHNR, CDR2 FQNEAQ (reference sequence). V was cut by 3 bases and J by 2 bases, with 10 bases left in between. CDR3 size: 14 residues. Here the CDR3 reads CASSLQGTNYGYTF. The DNA of the CDR3 is TGTGCCAGCAGCTTGCAGGGGACCAACTATGGCTACACCTTC.

This clone was recorded a few times. The chain couples TRBV5-1 to TRBJ2-5; D possibly corresponds to TRBD2 (6 bases). Germline values: CDR1 SGHRS, CDR2 YFSETQ. V gave up 3 bases and J gave up 3 bases, with 12 bases separating them. CDR3 length: 14 residues. The CDR3 DNA reads as TGCGCCAGCAGCTCCAGGACTAACGAAGAGACCCAGTACTTC. It is translated as CASSSRTNEETQYF.

The chain couples TRBV29-1 to TRBJ2-7, with 9 bases lining up with TRBD1. CDR3 length equals 17 residues. CDR1 and CDR2 (germline): SQVTM, ANQGSEA. Trimming removed 5 bases from V and 2 bases from J; junction bases left unmatched: 16. CDR3 DNA sequence: TGCAGCGTTTCTAATCCGGGGGGACAGGGTAACGCCTACGAGCAGTACTTC. Its translation: CSVSNPGGQGNAYEQYF.

The chain carries TRBV7-3 and TRBJ2-1, with TRBD2 matching 13 bases. The CDR3 is 14 amino acids. Looked up from germline, CDR1 is SGHTA and CDR2 is FQGTGA. V dropped 5 bases and J dropped 7; count of bases not matched to a gene: 2. CDR3 region: CASSPTSGRNEQFF. CDR3 bases: TGTGCCAGCAGCCCGACTAGCGGGAGGAATGAGCAGTTCTTC.

This rearrangement joins TRBV15 to TRBJ1-4; tentative D call: TRBD1 (5 bases). V was cut by 6 bases and J by 4 bases, with 15 bases left in between. CDR1 is LNHNV, CDR2 YYDKDF, per germline (reference sequence). This CDR3 contains 15 residues. The CDR3 DNA reads TGTGCCACCAGGCTAACAGGTCTAAATAATGAAAAACTGTTTTTT. Protein sequence: CATRLTGLNNEKLFF.

The sample holds one count of this clone. The rearrangement joins TRBV7-2 to TRBJ1-1, with D possibly being TRBD1 (5 bases). Trimming stripped 4 bases from V and 6 bases from J, with 12 bases between. The CDR3 consists of 13 residues. Germline V gene lookup returns CDR1 SGHTA and CDR2 FQGNSA. This CDR3 reads CASSSPGRPEAFF. CDR3 DNA sequence: TGTGCCAGCAGCTCTCCAGGGAGGCCTGAAGCTTTCTTT.

The V and J genes are TRBV10-1 and TRBJ2-7; possibly TRBD2 for D (6 bases). V was shortened by 6 bases and J by 3 bases, with 15 bases between the two germline ends. The CDR3 contains 14 residues. Germline CDR1 WNHNN, CDR2 SYGVQD (reference sequence). CDR3 coding DNA: TGCGCCAGCAGCCCCTCGGGACTCATCTACGAGCAGTACTTC. Translating gives CASSPSGLIYEQYF.

This chain uses TRBV11-3 with TRBJ2-7; 7 bases fit TRBD1. Germline values: CDR1 SGHNT, CDR2 YENEEA. The length of the CDR3 is 14 residues. The V and J ends lost 4 bases and 7 bases, in that order; junction bases with no gene match: 10. The CDR3 DNA sequence: TGTGCCAGCAGCTCGTCCGGGACAGTAGGGGAGCAGTACTTC. Its protein product is CASSSSGTVGEQYF. Full variable domain (outside the CDR3, taken from reference TRBV11-3 and TRBJ2-7): EAGVVQSPRYKIIEKKQPVAFWCNPISGHNTLYWYLQNLGQGPELLIRYENEEAVDDSQLPKDRFSAERLKGVDSTLKIQPAELGDSAVYLCASSSSGTVGEQYFGPGTRLTVT.

The chain joins TRBV4-1 to TRBJ1-1; D is ambiguous. V lost 0 bases and J 5 bases, leaving 16 bases between the germline ends. Germline loops: CDR1 MGHRA, CDR2 YSYEKL. The CDR3 loop spans 16 amino acids. In DNA, the CDR3 is TGCGCCAGCAGCCAAGATCAGAACGGGGTAGATACTGAAGCTTTCTTT. Protein: CASSQDQNGVDTEAFF.

The CDR3: CASSLVGAESEKLFF. CDR3 DNA sequence: TGTGCCAGCAGCTTGGTTGGGGCAGAATCTGAAAAACTGTTTTTT. This chain links TRBV5-4 with TRBJ1-4; weak D call: TRBD1 (5 bases). Trimming shortened V by 0 bases and J by 7 bases, and 13 bases separated the two germline ends. The CDR3 sequence is 15 residues long. Germline V lookup: CDR1 SGHNT, CDR2 YYREEE (reference sequence).

The chain is built from TRBV5-1 and TRBJ2-7, with 7 bases identical to TRBD1. V lost 2 bases and J lost 2; bases outside the gene matches: 4. This CDR3 has 14 amino acids. Germline lookup yields CDR1 SGHRS and CDR2 YFSETQ. The CDR3 is CASSFSTGAYEQYF. CDR3 nucleotide sequence: TGCGCCAGCAGCTTCTCCACAGGGGCCTACGAGCAGTACTTC.

A few counts support this clone. The chain links TRBV24-1 to TRBJ2-3, with TRBD1 matching over 10 bases. The germline gives CDR1 KGHDR, CDR2 SFDVKD. Unmatched junction bases numbered 10, after V lost 5 bases and J lost 6 bases. CDR3 length: 16 residues. The CDR3 reads CATSVLGQGEEDTQYF. The CDR3 DNA follows: TGTGCCACCAGTGTTCTTGGACAGGGGGAGGAGGATACGCAGTATTTT.

This sequence joins TRBV7-9 and TRBJ2-5, with TRBD1 as a possible D gene (5 bases). Germline lookup yields CDR1 SEHNR and CDR2 FQNEAQ (reference sequence). The CDR3 is 15 amino acids. Trimming stripped 2 bases from V and 2 bases from J, with 12 bases between. DNA of the CDR3: TGTGCCAGCAGCTTAACAGGTGATAATCAAGAGACCCAGTACTTC. It specifies CASSLTGDNQETQYF.

Written as DNA, the CDR3 is TGTGCCAGTGGACTAGCGGGAGGCGGCAATGAGCAGTTCTTC. Translated: CASGLAGGGNEQFF. The V and J genes are TRBV19 and TRBJ2-1; 14 nucleotides align to TRBD2. There are 14 residues in the CDR3. J was trimmed by 6 bases and V by 8 bases; bases with no gene match: 3. Germline CDR1 LNHDA, CDR2 SQIVND (reference sequence).

The chain has TRBV14 and TRBJ2-7, with 9 bases fitting TRBD2. Germline CDR1 SGHDN, CDR2 FVKESK. This CDR3 region has 16 residues. V shed 0 bases, J shed 2 bases, and the junction held 5 bases outside the gene matches. CDR3 region: CASSQDRLAGTYEQYF. In DNA form, the CDR3 reads TGTGCCAGCAGCCAAGATCGGCTAGCGGGAACCTACGAGCAGTACTTC.

This chain joins TRBV11-1 and TRBJ1-6, with 7 bases lining up with TRBD1. V shed 7 bases and J 6 bases; nucleotides not matched to a gene: 3. Germline V gives CDR1 SGHAT, CDR2 FQDESV (reference sequence). CDR3 size: 13 residues. This CDR3 reads CASTGTVNSPLHF. The CDR3 DNA reads as TGTGCCAGCACCGGGACAGTTAATTCACCCCTCCACTTT.

The table lists this clone with a count of one. The chain is built from TRBV5-6 and TRBJ1-4; D gene ambiguous. This CDR3 is built from 13 residues. The germline gives CDR1 SGHDT, CDR2 YYEEEE. The V end lost 7 bases, the J end lost 14 bases, and 21 bases lay between the germline ends. DNA of the CDR3: TGTGCCAGCGGAAAATCCGGCGGGAGGCCCCTGTTTTTT. Its translation is CASGKSGGRPLFF.

The chain has TRBV4-1 and TRBJ1-6; TRBD1 aligns across 10 bases. The CDR3 contains 15 residues. V trimming: 0 bases; J trimming: 13 bases; junction bases outside the gene matches: 6. Germline V gives CDR1 MGHRA, CDR2 YSYEKL. CDR3 coding DNA: TGCGCCAGCAGCCAAGACGGGACAGGGGTGGGCCCCCTCCACTTT. Encoded protein: CASSQDGTGVGPLHF.

The chain couples TRBV5-1 to TRBJ2-1; tentatively, D is TRBD1 (6 bases). The CDR3 length is 12 residues. Trimming shortened V by 2 bases and J by 7 bases, and 7 bases separated the two germline ends. CDR1 and CDR2 (germline): SGHRS, YFSETQ. CDR3 region: CASSLQGNEQFF. The DNA of the CDR3 is TGCGCCAGCAGCTTACAGGGTAATGAGCAGTTCTTC.

This clone was seen more than once but under ten times. The chain recombines TRBV28 with TRBJ2-7; TRBD2 agrees at 8 bases. The CDR3 is made up of 13 amino acids. The V and J ends lost 9 bases and 0 bases, in that order; junction bases with no gene match: 4. Germline V gene lookup returns CDR1 MDHEN and CDR2 SYDVKM. CDR3 amino acids: CASREGSSYEQYF. The CDR3, as DNA: TGTGCCAGTCGGGAGGGTAGCTCCTACGAGCAGTACTTC.